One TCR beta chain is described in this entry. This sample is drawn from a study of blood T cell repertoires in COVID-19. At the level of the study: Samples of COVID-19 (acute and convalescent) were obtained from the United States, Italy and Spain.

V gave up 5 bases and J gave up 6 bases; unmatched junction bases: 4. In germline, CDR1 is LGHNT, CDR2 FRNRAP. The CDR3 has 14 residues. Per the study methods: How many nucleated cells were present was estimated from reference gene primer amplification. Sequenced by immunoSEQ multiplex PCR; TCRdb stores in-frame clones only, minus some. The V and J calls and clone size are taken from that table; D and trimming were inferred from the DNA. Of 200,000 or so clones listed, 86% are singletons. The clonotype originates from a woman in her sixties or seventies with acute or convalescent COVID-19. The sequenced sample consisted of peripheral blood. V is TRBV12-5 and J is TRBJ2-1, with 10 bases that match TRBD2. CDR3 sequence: CASGTSGVTNEQFF. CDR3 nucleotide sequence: TGTGCTAGTGGTACTAGCGGGGTGACCAATGAGCAGTTCTTC.